This T cell receptor beta chain came from a study of molecular identifiers for immune sequencing clone quantification (dated by TCRdb to between 2018 and 2020). With regard to the full study: For a replicate experiment, the RNA from either approximately 20,000 or 100,000 naive CD8 T cells was divided into five aliquots, and four of those aliquots went on to sequencing. The study was a methods study using CD8 T cells to benchmark molecular-identifier clustering-based TCR repertoire sequencing (MIDCIRS) and TCR RNA copy counting.

This clonotype was counted at least ten times. This clone's antigen is unknown. Within one base of it there is no much larger clone, and no base qualities were kept. General findings and caveats noted by the study authors: Even against a background of some 1 million naive CD8 T cells, spiked-in Jurkat TCR RNA amounting to a single cell's worth was reported to be detectable. The naive libraries included spiked-in Jurkat TCR RNA (around 9 copies' worth), and this RNA is not part of the donor repertoire. When barcode sub-clustering was not used, chimeric consensus sequences inflated TCR diversity, with chimeras reaching as high as 47%. In CMV-specific effector cells, over 99% of molecules were held by clones above 20 RNA copies, whereas under 1% of molecules were held by such clones in naive cells. Highly expanded clone sizes could be underestimated because identical TCR molecules may share a barcode. Modeling indicated about 3 TCR RNA copies recovered per cell, compared with approximately 10 by digital PCR, which implies a capture efficiency of around 30%.

Library generation was performed with PCR. The sequencing machine was a NextSeq 500. Bulk TCR libraries were prepared as previously described, using TCR primers listed in Table S5. Total RNA was purified with the Qiagen AllPrep DNA/RNA kit. Before analysis, reads from multiple sequencing runs of the same library were pooled. In the authors' own workflow: Reads were retained only if their TCR constant sequence matched exactly, and those retained reads were trimmed to 150 nt and grouped according to their 12-nt molecular barcodes. Reads inside each barcode group were sub-clustered using a 15% Levenshtein threshold, and a quality-weighted consensus sequence was constructed for each RNA molecule. Non-functional sequences were excluded, and lower-count sequences lying one edit away from another sequence were also excluded. On the basis of fitting two negative binomial distributions, barcode sub-clusters with fewer than 20% of the maximum read count were discarded. The public sequencing data were trimmed at Q25 with fastp and processed into clonotypes with MiXCR by TCRdb, which kept only in-frame beta chains. Entries are consolidated by CDR3 protein sequence, retaining the most common genes and DNA. None of the V and J calls come from the authors' own analysis; TCRdb made them. This sample has about 40,000 distinct CDR3 sequences in its table, and 24% of those were observed once. Clones ranked in the top ten supply 0.85% to 1% of the sample.

CDR1 and CDR2 were assigned from the germline V gene (reference sequence) as LNHDA and SQIVND. The CDR3 measures 13 amino acids from cysteine to phenylalanine. Only CDR3 DNA remains: 39 bases, in frame from the first base. The junction shows trimming of 5 bases on V and 3 bases on J, plus 9 bases between the germline ends. Libraries of naive CD8 T cells were generated from approximately 20,000 to 1,000,000 sorted cells, with 10%, 30% or 50% of the purified RNA used. Naive CD8 T cells were FACS-sorted as CD8+CD4-CCR7+CD45RA+ on a BD FACSAria II into RLT Plus buffer. Roughly ten TCR copies' worth of Jurkat RNA were spiked into roughly 20,000-1,000,000 naive CD8 T cell samples to test detection sensitivity. Enrichment of CD8 T cells was performed with RosetteSep CD8+ T Cell Enrichment Cocktail and Ficoll-Paque, after which ACK red cell lysis was carried out.

The source is a human donor in good health. Some libraries in this study had Jurkat cell RNA spiked in. Material for sequencing was naive CD8+ T cells from blood, with Jurkat cell RNA spiked in. Reading the label with the study, this specimen's cell subset or site is: FACS-sorted CD8+CD4-CCR7+CD45RA+ naive T cells. The rearrangement combines TRBV19 with TRBJ2-3; the D gene is not confidently resolved. The DNA sequence is TGTGCCAGTAGTGAAAGATGGACAGATACGCAGTATTTT. It translates as CASSERWTDTQYF.